The present T cell receptor (beta chain) was sequenced within a study of patients and donors after allogeneic stem cell transplantation. This clonotype was seen many times. The CDR3 contains 16 residues. The germline V gene has CDR1 SEHNR and CDR2 FQNEAQ (reference sequence). The V and J ends lost 0 bases and 3 bases respectively, with 14 bases between them. TCRdb ran MiXCR on the RT-PCR reads and lists one entry per CDR3 protein. The data show over 5,500 distinct CDR3 sequences, 12% seen once. The chain carries TRBV7-9 and TRBJ2-5; D is unresolved. The receptor was derived from a human donor who was either an allogeneic HSCT recipient or a stem cell or donor lymphocyte infusion donor (not recorded which). It is not recorded whose cells these are; they may come from a transplant donor. Sequencing was done on a sample of blood, either unsorted or a sorted T cell fraction (not recorded which). Here the CDR3 DNA reads TGTGCCAGCAGCTTAGCCTTGGGCCTTGGAAAAGAGACCCAGTACTTC. It encodes CASSLALGLGKETQYF.